This TCR beta chain was sequenced in a study of T cell responses to AZD1222 COVID-19 vaccine. Some clones are missing from TCRdb's copy, which holds only in-frame ones; the method was immunoSEQ multiplex PCR. The data contain 100,000 to 150,000 clones, 90% of them singletons. V gave up 7 bases and J gave up 0 bases, with 10 bases separating them. This CDR3 is built from 14 residues. Germline V lookup: CDR1 MDHEN, CDR2 SYDVKM. This chain uses TRBV28 with TRBJ1-5, with TRBD1 as a possible D gene (5 bases). Material: peripheral blood, obtained on day 0 of AZD1222 vaccination. The receptor's source is an adult in good health. CDR3 DNA: TGTGCCAGCACCAGGGATAATAGCAATCAGCCCCAGCATTTT. The encoded protein is CASTRDNSNQPQHF. Full variable domain (rest looked up from reference TRBV28 and TRBJ1-5): DVKVTQSSRYLVKRTGEKVFLECVQDMDHENMFWYRQDPGLGLRLIYFSYDVKMKEKGDIPEGYSVSREKKERFSLILESASTNQTSMYLCASTRDNSNQPQHFGDGTRLSIL.